The TCR beta chain described here comes from a study of blood T cell repertoires in COVID-19 (TCRdb year 2020). Describing the broader study: The collaborator samples originated in the United States, Italy and Spain and spanned the acute and convalescent phases of COVID-19. HLA class I and class II types, where available, came from metadata supplied by the sample provider rather than from assay-based typing. The samples were drawn from two sources: the first 160 participants of the ongoing ImmuneRACE study, and 1,200 or so subjects contributed by 6 global collaborators. Nearly every sample came with metadata listing a de-identified subject ID, COVID-19 status, age in years and sex. A freely available public database, intended as a resource for researchers studying the immune response to SARS-CoV-2, is where the repertoires were released. The material from the prospective study consisted of cDNA or gDNA derived from T cells, B-cell-depleted T cells, or PBMCs. Deeply sampled blood TCRbeta repertoires from subjects exposed to, actively infected with, or recovered from COVID-19 were included in the dataset. Results and caveats for the whole study, not just this receptor: The quantity of clinical and demographic metadata differed by source and by participant and was supplied without curation.

Each collaborating institution followed its own protocols to collect whole blood in K2EDTA tubes. For TCRbeta analysis, collaborator samples were shipped as frozen whole blood, as isolated PBMCs, or as DNA extracted from either sample type. TCRbeta CDR3 regions were amplified from genomic DNA by means of the immunoSEQ Assay, a bias-controlled multiplex PCR. The study's own analysis went as follows. Within the assay, amplification of reference gene primers was used to estimate how many nucleated cells each sample contained. Sequence reads were collapsed and filtered to measure the absolute abundance of every unique TCRbeta CDR3 rearrangement. Productive Simpson clonality was computed per sample as the square root of Simpson's diversity index over productive rearrangements. TCRdb stores this immuneACCESS table with in-frame sequences only. Part of the clones is absent; in the studies checked, under half of the shortfall reflects unresolved V genes, and no reason is known for the rest. V and J calls plus clone size are reproduced from that table; the DNA served to infer D and trimming. Here the sample has over 30,000 clones; approximately 77% occur a single time. Roughly 17% of the sample rests with the top ten.

V is pruned by 3 bases and J by 1 base, leaving 1 base of the junction without a gene match. The germline V gene sets CDR1 to SGHAT and CDR2 to FQNNGV. The CDR3, from cysteine to phenylalanine, totals 16 residues. CDR3 DNA is the only sequence kept; it has 48 bases, read in frame from the first base. In the case of this clone: Its antigen remains undetermined. The sample holds no much larger clone one base away, and base qualities are not on file.

This receptor was taken from a human donor in a cohort sampled during active COVID-19. Here the chain combines TRBV11-2 and TRBJ2-1, with 12 junctional bases fitting TRBD2. Sample: peripheral blood. The bases read TGTGCCAGCAGCTTGACTAGCGGGGGTTCCTACAATGAGCAGTTCTTC. Protein translation: CASSLTSGGSYNEQFF. Reference TRBV11-2 and TRBJ2-1 genes cover what lies past the CDR3, so the full variable domain is EAGVAQSPRYKIIEKRQSVAFWCNPISGHATLYWYQQILGQGPKLLIQFQNNGVVDDSQLPKDRFSAERLKGVDSTLKIQPAKLEDSAVYLCASSLTSGGSYNEQFFGPGTRLTVL.